This is a list of T cell receptor beta chains from one sample in a study of blood T cell repertoires in COVID-19. Sequencing used immunoSEQ multiplex PCR; TCRdb keeps in-frame clones, though not all of them. Of over 35,000 clones in the sample, about 87% were seen once. Sequences were obtained from peripheral blood. The receptors were gathered from a man between 35 and 55 years old with COVID-19, enrolled during active disease. The CDR3 runs from the conserved cysteine through the conserved F or W. Fields, in order: clone size, D gene, J gene, V gene, CDR3 protein, CDR3 DNA. D genes are given only for firm matches. Clone sizes are given selectively: once, few, many, or a class where the clone is expanded.

abundance: medium-sized; d_gene: NA; j_gene: TRBJ2-7; v_gene: TRBV19; CDR3aa: CASSIGQGAYEQYF; CDR3nt: TGTGCCAGTAGTATCGGCCAGGGCGCCTACGAGCAGTACTTC
abundance: NA; d_gene: NA; j_gene: TRBJ2-2; v_gene: TRBV7-9; CDR3aa: CASSLGQGIVTGELFF; CDR3nt: TGTGCCAGCAGCTTAGGGCAGGGGATCGTGACCGGGGAGCTGTTTTTT
abundance: NA; d_gene: NA; j_gene: TRBJ1-1; v_gene: TRBV28; CDR3aa: CASSLAGLEKAFF; CDR3nt: TGTGCCAGCAGTTTGGCAGGGCTAGAGAAAGCTTTCTTT
abundance: NA; d_gene: TRBD2; j_gene: TRBJ2-3; v_gene: TRBV6-6; CDR3aa: CASSSGAGLLGDTQYF; CDR3nt: TGTGCCAGCAGTTCAGGAGCGGGACTACTCGGCGATACGCAGTATTTT
abundance: NA; d_gene: TRBD1; j_gene: TRBJ2-1; v_gene: TRBV3-1/TRBV3-2; CDR3aa: CASSPGTGTGYNEQFF; CDR3nt: TGTGCCAGCAGCCCCGGGACAGGGACAGGGTACAATGAGCAGTTCTTC
abundance: NA; d_gene: TRBD2; j_gene: TRBJ2-1; v_gene: TRBV7-9; CDR3aa: CASSAREGPTYNEQFF; CDR3nt: TGTGCCAGCAGCGCTCGGGAGGGCCCGACCTACAATGAGCAGTTCTTC
abundance: NA; d_gene: NA; j_gene: TRBJ1-6; v_gene: TRBV6-7; CDR3aa: CASSYSRTTYNSPLHF; CDR3nt: TGTGCCAGCAGTTACTCGAGGACAACCTATAATTCACCCCTCCACTTT
abundance: NA; d_gene: TRBD2; j_gene: TRBJ2-7; v_gene: TRBV27; CDR3aa: CASSFQTSGSNEQYF; CDR3nt: TGTGCCAGCAGTTTCCAGACTAGCGGGAGCAACGAGCAGTACTTC
abundance: NA; d_gene: NA; j_gene: TRBJ1-2; v_gene: TRBV2; CDR3aa: CASRAGGANYGYTF; CDR3nt: TGTGCCAGCAGGGCGGGAGGGGCTAACTATGGCTACACCTTC
abundance: NA; d_gene: NA; j_gene: TRBJ2-1; v_gene: TRBV4-2; CDR3aa: CASSQQGELGEQFF; CDR3nt: TGTGCCAGCAGCCAACAAGGCGAGCTAGGTGAGCAGTTCTTC
abundance: NA; d_gene: TRBD1; j_gene: TRBJ1-1; v_gene: TRBV3-1/TRBV3-2; CDR3aa: CASTPGQGISIEAFF; CDR3nt: TGTGCCAGCACGCCGGGACAGGGGATAAGTATTGAAGCTTTCTTT